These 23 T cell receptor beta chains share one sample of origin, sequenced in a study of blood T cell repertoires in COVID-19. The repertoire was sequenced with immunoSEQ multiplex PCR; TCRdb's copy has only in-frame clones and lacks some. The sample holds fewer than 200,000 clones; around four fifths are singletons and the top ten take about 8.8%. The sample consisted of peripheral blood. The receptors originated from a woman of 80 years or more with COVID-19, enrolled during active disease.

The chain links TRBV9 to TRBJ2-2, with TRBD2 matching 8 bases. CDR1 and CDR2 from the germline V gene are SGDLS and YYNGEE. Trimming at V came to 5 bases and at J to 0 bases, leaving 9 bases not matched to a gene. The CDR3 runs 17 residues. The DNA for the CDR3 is TGTGCCAGCAGTCGCGGGGGGCAGACAACGAACACCGGGGAGCTGTTTTTT. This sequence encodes CASSRGGQTTNTGELFF.

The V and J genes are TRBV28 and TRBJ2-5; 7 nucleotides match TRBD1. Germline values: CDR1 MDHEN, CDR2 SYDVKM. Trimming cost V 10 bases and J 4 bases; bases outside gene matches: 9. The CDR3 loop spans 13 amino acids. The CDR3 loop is CAITGVSRETQYF. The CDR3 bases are TGTGCCATCACAGGGGTCTCTAGAGAGACCCAGTACTTC. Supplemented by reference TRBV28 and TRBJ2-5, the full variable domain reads DVKVTQSSRYLVKRTGEKVFLECVQDMDHENMFWYRQDPGLGLRLIYFSYDVKMKEKGDIPEGYSVSREKKERFSLILESASTNQTSMYLCAITGVSRETQYFGPGTRLLVL.

The CDR3, as DNA: TGTGCCTGGGGGAGGGGTGCTAGCAATCAGCCCCAGCATTTT. Protein product: CAWGRGASNQPQHF. The rearrangement links TRBV28 to TRBJ1-5; D possibly corresponds to TRBD1 (5 bases). CDR3 length equals 14 residues. V gave up 11 bases and J gave up 0 bases, with 14 bases separating them. Germline loops: CDR1 MDHEN, CDR2 SYDVKM.

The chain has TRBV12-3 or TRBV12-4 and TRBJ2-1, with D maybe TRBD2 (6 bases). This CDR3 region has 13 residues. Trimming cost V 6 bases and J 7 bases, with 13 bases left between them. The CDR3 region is CASSPGLLNEQFF. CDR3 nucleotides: TGTGCCAGCAGCCCGGGACTCCTAAATGAGCAGTTCTTC.

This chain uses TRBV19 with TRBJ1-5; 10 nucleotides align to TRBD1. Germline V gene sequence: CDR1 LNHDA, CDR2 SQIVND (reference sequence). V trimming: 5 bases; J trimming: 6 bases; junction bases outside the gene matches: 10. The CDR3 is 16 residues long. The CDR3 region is CASSLDRDRGLQPQHF. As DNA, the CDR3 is TGTGCCAGTAGTCTCGACCGGGACAGGGGTCTTCAGCCCCAGCATTTT.

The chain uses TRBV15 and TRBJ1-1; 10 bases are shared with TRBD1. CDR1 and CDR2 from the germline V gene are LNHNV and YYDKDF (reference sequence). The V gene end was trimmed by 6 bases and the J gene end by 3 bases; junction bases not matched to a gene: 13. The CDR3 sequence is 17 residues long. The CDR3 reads CATRKDRGPLSDTEAFF. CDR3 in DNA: TGTGCCACCAGGAAAGACAGGGGGCCCCTCTCCGACACTGAAGCTTTCTTT.

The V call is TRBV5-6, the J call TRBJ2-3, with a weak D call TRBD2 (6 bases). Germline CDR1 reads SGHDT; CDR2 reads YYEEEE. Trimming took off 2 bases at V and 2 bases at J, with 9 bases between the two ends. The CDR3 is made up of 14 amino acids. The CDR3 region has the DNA TGTGCCAGCAGCTTACGGGGGTACACAGATACGCAGTATTTT. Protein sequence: CASSLRGYTDTQYF.

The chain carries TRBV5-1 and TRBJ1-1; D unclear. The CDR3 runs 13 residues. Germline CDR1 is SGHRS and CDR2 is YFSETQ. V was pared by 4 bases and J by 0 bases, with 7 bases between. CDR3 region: CASSQRMNTEAFF. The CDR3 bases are TGCGCCAGCAGCCAGAGGATGAACACTGAAGCTTTCTTT.

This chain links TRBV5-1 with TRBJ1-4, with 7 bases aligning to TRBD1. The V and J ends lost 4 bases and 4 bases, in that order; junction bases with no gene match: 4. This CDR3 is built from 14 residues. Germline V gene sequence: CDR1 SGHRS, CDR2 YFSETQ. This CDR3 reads CASSPGQFNEKLFF. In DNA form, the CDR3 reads TGCGCCAGCAGCCCGGGACAGTTTAATGAAAAACTGTTTTTT.

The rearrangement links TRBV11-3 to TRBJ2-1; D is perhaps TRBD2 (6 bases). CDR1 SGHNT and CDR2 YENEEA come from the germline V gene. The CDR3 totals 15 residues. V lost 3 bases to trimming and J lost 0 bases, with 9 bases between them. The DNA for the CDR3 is TGTGCCAGCAGCTTCGACGGGGGCTCCTACAATGAGCAGTTCTTC. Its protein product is CASSFDGGSYNEQFF.

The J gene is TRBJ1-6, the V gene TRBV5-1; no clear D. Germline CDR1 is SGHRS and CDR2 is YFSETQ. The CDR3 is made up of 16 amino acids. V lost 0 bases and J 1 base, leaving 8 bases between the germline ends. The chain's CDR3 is CASSLEGVSYNSPLHF. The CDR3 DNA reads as TGCGCCAGCAGCTTGGAGGGAGTTTCCTATAATTCACCCCTCCACTTT.

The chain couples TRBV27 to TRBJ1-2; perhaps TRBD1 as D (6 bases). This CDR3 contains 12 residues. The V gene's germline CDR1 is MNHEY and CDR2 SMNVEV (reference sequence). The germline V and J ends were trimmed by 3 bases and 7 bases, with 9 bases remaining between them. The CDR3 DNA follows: TGTGCCAGCAGTTTGACAGGCTTTGGCTACACCTTC. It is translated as CASSLTGFGYTF.

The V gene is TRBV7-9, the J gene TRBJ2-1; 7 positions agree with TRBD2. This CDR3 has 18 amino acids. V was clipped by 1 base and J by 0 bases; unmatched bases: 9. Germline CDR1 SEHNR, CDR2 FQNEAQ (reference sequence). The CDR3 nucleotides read TGTGCCAGCAGCTTAGGCGTCAGGGCGGGAGCCTCCTACAATGAGCAGTTCTTC. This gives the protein CASSLGVRAGASYNEQFF.

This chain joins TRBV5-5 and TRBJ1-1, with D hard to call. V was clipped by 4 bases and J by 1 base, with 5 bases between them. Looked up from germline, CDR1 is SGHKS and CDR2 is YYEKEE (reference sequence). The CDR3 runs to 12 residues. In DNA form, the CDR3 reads TGTGCCAGCAGCCACAGGAACACTGAAGCTTTCTTT. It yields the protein CASSHRNTEAFF.

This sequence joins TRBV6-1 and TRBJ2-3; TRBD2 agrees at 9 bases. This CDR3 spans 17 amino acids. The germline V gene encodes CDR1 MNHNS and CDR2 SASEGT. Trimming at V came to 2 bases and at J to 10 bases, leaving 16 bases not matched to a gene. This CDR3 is CASSEFGIAGANPPQYF. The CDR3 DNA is TGTGCCAGCAGTGAATTCGGGATAGCGGGAGCCAACCCCCCGCAGTATTTT.

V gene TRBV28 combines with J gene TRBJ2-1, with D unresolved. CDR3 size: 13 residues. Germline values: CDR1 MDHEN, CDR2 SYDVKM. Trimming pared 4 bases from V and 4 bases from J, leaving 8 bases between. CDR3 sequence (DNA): TGTGCCAGCAGTTGGCTAGGATACAATGAGCAGTTCTTC. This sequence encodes CASSWLGYNEQFF.

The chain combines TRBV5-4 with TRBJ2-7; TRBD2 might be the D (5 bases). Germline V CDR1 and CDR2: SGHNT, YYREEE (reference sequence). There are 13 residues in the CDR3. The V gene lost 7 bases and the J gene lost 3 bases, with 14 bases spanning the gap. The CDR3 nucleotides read TGTGCCAGCGCACGCGGACTTAACTACGAGCAGTACTTC. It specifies CASARGLNYEQYF.

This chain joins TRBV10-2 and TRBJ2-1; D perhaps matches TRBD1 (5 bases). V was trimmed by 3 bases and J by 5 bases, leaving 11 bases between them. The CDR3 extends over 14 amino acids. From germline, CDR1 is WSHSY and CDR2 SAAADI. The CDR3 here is CASSDKGADNEQFF. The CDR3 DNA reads TGCGCCAGCAGTGACAAAGGGGCGGACAATGAGCAGTTCTTC.

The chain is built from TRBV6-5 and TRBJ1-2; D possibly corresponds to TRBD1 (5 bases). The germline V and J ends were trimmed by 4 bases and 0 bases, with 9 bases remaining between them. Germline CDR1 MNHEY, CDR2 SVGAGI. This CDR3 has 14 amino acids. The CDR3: CASSLGGANYGYTF. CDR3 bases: TGTGCCAGCAGTTTGGGGGGTGCTAACTATGGCTACACCTTC.

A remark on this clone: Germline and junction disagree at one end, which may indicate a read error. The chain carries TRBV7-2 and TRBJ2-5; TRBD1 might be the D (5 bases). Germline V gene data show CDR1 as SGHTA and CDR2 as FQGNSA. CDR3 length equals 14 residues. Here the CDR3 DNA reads TGTGCCAGCAACTTAGGGGCAGCTCAAGAGACCCAGTACTTC. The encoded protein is CASNLGAAQETQYF.

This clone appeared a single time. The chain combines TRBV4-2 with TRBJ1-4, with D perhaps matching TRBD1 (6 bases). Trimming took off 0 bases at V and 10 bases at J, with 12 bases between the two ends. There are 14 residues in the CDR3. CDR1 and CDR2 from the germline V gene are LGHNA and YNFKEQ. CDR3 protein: CASSQEQGTGKLFF. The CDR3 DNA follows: TGTGCCAGCAGCCAAGAACAGGGAACGGGAAAACTGTTTTTT.

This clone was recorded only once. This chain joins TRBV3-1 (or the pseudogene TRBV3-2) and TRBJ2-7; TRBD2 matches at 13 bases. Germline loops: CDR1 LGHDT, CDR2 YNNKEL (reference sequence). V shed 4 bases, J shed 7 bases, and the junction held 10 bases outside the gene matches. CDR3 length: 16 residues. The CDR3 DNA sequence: TGTGCCAGCAGCCCCCAACTAGCGGGAGGGCCACAGGAGCAGTACTTC. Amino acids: CASSPQLAGGPQEQYF.

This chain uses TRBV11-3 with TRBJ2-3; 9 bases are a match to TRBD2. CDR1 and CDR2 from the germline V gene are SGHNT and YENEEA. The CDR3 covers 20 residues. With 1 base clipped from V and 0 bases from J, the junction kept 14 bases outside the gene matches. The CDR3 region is CASSLGLALAGTGSTDTQYF. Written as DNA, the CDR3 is TGTGCCAGCAGCTTAGGACTAGCCCTAGCGGGGACCGGGAGCACAGATACGCAGTATTTT. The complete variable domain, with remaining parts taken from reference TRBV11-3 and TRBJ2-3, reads EAGVVQSPRYKIIEKKQPVAFWCNPISGHNTLYWYLQNLGQGPELLIRYENEEAVDDSQLPKDRFSAERLKGVDSTLKIQPAELGDSAVYLCASSLGLALAGTGSTDTQYFGPGTRLTVL.